The 11 T cell receptor beta chains below were found in one sample sequenced in a study of blood T cell repertoires in COVID-19. Profiled with immunoSEQ multiplex PCR; TCRdb holds only in-frame clones, not every one. This table has about 27,000 clones, about 90% appearing once. Sequencing was done on a sample of peripheral blood. These receptors all come from a woman aged 50 to 65 with active COVID-19.

The J gene is TRBJ1-5, the V gene TRBV28; D is perhaps TRBD1 (5 bases). The CDR3 consists of 14 residues. The germline CDR1 and CDR2 sequences are MDHEN and SYDVKM. Trimming left V 4 bases short and J 4 bases short, with 11 bases between. The CDR3 bases are TGTGCCAGCAGTTCAGGGTGGGATAATCAGCCCCAGCATTTT. Its protein product is CASSSGWDNQPQHF.

V usage is TRBV7-9 and J usage is TRBJ1-2; D possibly corresponds to TRBD1 (6 bases). The V and J ends lost 0 bases and 6 bases respectively, with 11 bases between them. CDR3 length equals 14 residues. Germline V gene lookup returns CDR1 SEHNR and CDR2 FQNEAQ (reference sequence). The CDR3 protein is CASSLAGGVDGYTF. Written as DNA, the CDR3 is TGTGCCAGCAGCTTAGCAGGGGGTGTCGATGGCTACACCTTC.

The chain joins TRBV6-5 to TRBJ1-1; perhaps TRBD1 as D (6 bases). CDR3 length: 12 amino acids. Trimming removed 5 bases at V and 11 bases at J, with 15 bases between. Germline CDR1 and CDR2: MNHEY and SVGAGI. The CDR3 protein is CASSPHTGKAFF. The CDR3 DNA reads as TGTGCCAGCAGTCCTCATACAGGGAAGGCTTTCTTT.

The CDR3 here is CASKRTGRGATEAFF. For the CDR3, the DNA is TGTGCCAGCAAAAGAACAGGGAGGGGGGCCACTGAAGCTTTCTTT. The rearrangement uses TRBV6-5 and TRBJ1-1; TRBD1 might be the D (6 bases). The CDR3 is 15 amino acids. The germline CDR1 and CDR2 sequences are MNHEY and SVGAGI. Trimming removed 7 bases from V and 4 bases from J, with 19 bases in between.

CDR3 sequence (DNA): TGTGCCAGCAGTTCCTTCGACAGTAACTATGGCTACACCTTC. Translation: CASSSFDSNYGYTF. The chain uses TRBV6-5 and TRBJ1-2; D possibly corresponds to TRBD1 (5 bases). The CDR3 is 14 residues long. Germline assignment: CDR1 MNHEY and CDR2 SVGAGI. The germline V and J ends were trimmed by 4 bases and 1 base, with 10 bases remaining between them.

The V and J genes are TRBV19 and TRBJ2-1; 7 bases are shared with TRBD1. Looked up from germline, CDR1 is LNHDA and CDR2 is SQIVND (reference sequence). The CDR3 runs 13 residues. V trimming: 7 bases; J trimming: 8 bases; junction bases outside the gene matches: 8. CDR3 residues: CASKPGQRDEQFF. CDR3 nucleotides: TGTGCCAGTAAGCCGGGACAGCGCGATGAGCAGTTCTTC.

V usage is TRBV6-5 and J usage is TRBJ1-1, with 9 bases identical to TRBD1. The CDR3 is 14 residues long. Trimming removed 2 bases from V and 5 bases from J; junction bases left unmatched: 3. CDR1 and CDR2 from the germline V gene are MNHEY and SVGAGI. DNA for the CDR3: TGTGCCAGCAGTTACCGGACAGGGGCGACTGAAGCTTTCTTT. Translated: CASSYRTGATEAFF.

The count of this clone is one. This sequence joins TRBV27 and TRBJ2-1, with TRBD2 matching over 8 bases. The CDR3 extends over 15 amino acids. With 8 bases clipped from V and 7 bases from J, the junction kept 13 bases outside the gene matches. Looked up from germline, CDR1 is MNHEY and CDR2 is SMNVEV (reference sequence). This chain's CDR3 is CASATGAGVRNEQFF. CDR3 DNA sequence: TGTGCCAGCGCGACCGGAGCGGGAGTTCGGAATGAGCAGTTCTTC.

The chain combines TRBV5-1 with TRBJ1-5, with a tentative D call TRBD1 (6 bases). The CDR3 runs to 16 residues. Trimming removed 0 bases at V and 0 bases at J, with 10 bases between. CDR1 is SGHRS, CDR2 YFSETQ, per germline. CDR3 sequence reads: CASSLGTGNSNQPQHF. The DNA of the CDR3 is TGCGCCAGCAGCTTGGGAACAGGGAATAGCAATCAGCCCCAGCATTTT.

The V call is TRBV19, the J call TRBJ2-2, with TRBD2 identical over 7 bases. CDR1 LNHDA and CDR2 SQIVND come from the germline V gene (reference sequence). CDR3 length: 17 amino acids. J lost 6 bases, V lost 5 bases, and 15 bases had no gene match. Written as DNA, the CDR3 is TGTGCCAGTAGTCCCCCCCTCCTGGCGGGGGTCCCCGGGGAGCTGTTTTTT. It codes for CASSPPLLAGVPGELFF.

The count of this clone is one. The chain links TRBV27 to TRBJ2-1; the match to TRBD1 covers 7 bases. The ends lost 0 bases at V and 9 bases at J; junction bases unmatched: 2. CDR3 length equals 13 residues. Germline V gene lookup returns CDR1 MNHEY and CDR2 SMNVEV (reference sequence). The CDR3 DNA sequence: TGTGCCAGCAGTTTATCCAGACAGGGTGAGCAGTTCTTC. Its translation: CASSLSRQGEQFF.